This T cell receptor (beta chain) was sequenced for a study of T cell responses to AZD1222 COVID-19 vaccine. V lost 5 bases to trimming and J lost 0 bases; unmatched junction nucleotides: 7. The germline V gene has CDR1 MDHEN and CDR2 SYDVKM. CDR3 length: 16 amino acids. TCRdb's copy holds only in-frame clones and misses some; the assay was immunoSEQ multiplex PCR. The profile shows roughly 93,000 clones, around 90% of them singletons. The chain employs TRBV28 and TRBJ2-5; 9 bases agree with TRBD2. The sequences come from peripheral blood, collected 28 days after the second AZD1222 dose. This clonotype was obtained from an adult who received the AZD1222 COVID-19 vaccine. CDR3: CASSPGTSRNQETQYF. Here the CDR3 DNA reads TGTGCCAGCAGTCCCGGGACTAGCAGGAACCAAGAGACCCAGTACTTC.